A selection of T cell receptor beta chains follows, all from one sample in a study of blood T cell repertoires in COVID-19. Repertoires were generated with immunoSEQ multiplex PCR, while TCRdb's copy carries only in-frame clones and drops some. This sample has about 68,000 clones, with 70% to 90% found just once. The specimen was peripheral blood. These receptors all stem from a man under 40 with acute or convalescent COVID-19. CDR3s include the opening cysteine and the closing phenylalanine or tryptophan. D genes are given only for firm matches. Size is stated for part of the rows, as once, few or many counts, or as a class when the clone is expanded.

J gene,clone size,D gene,CDR3 length,V gene,CDR3 DNA,CDR3 protein
TRBJ2-7,NA,NA,12,TRBV28,TGTGCCAGTCAGGGCAGCAACTACGAGCAGTACTTC,CASQGSNYEQYF
TRBJ1-2,NA,TRBD1,16,TRBV5-5,TGTGCCAGCAGCTCCGGGACAGGGGGAGGAAGGTATGGCTACACCTTC,CASSSGTGGGRYGYTF
TRBJ2-1,NA,TRBD1,13,TRBV29-1,TGCAGCGTACCGGGACAGGGAGGTTTTGAGCAGTTCTTC,CSVPGQGGFEQFF
TRBJ1-5,NA,NA,15,TRBV28,TGTGCCAGCAGTCTATACAGGGATGGCGATCAGCCCCAGCATTTT,CASSLYRDGDQPQHF
TRBJ1-2,NA,NA,10,TRBV20-1,TGCAGTGGCGGAGTAGGTGGCTACACCTTC,CSGGVGGYTF
TRBJ2-5,NA,TRBD2,20,TRBV6-2/TRBV6-3,TGTGCCAGCAGTTACTCGACGGAAGCTTCATCAGCGGGAGAGGGGGAGACCCAGTACTTC,CASSYSTEASSAGEGETQYF
TRBJ1-4,once,TRBD1,15,TRBV7-2,TGTGCCAGCAGCCCCTCGACAGGGCCGGCGAAAAAACTGTTTTTT,CASSPSTGPAKKLFF
TRBJ2-7,NA,TRBD1,17,TRBV3-1/TRBV3-2,TGTGCCAGCAGCCCCTACAGGGGCGCTACGTCCTCCTACGAGCAGTACTTC,CASSPYRGATSSYEQYF
TRBJ2-5,NA,NA,16,TRBV28,TGTGCCAGCAGTCCTGGGCCATACCGGTACCAAGAGACCCAGTACTTC,CASSPGPYRYQETQYF
TRBJ2-3,NA,TRBD2,16,TRBV5-6,TGTGCCAGCAGCTTCTTGGCTAGCGGGAGTGCAGATACGCAGTATTTT,CASSFLASGSADTQYF
TRBJ2-2,once,NA,14,TRBV7-2,TGTGCCAGCAGCTTAGTTGGAGGGACCGGGGAGCTGTTTTTT,CASSLVGGTGELFF
TRBJ1-1,NA,NA,11,TRBV13,TGTGCCAGCAGTACTAACACTGAAGCTTTCTTT,CASSTNTEAFF
TRBJ1-5,NA,TRBD1,15,TRBV7-2,TGTGCCAGCAGTTCAGACAGGGAGCTCAATCAGCCCCAGCATTTT,CASSSDRELNQPQHF
TRBJ2-3,NA,NA,20,TRBV21-1,TGTGCCAGCAGCAAAACGCTGGGACAGGGTCGGTTTATGGGCACAGATACGCAGTATTTT,CASSKTLGQGRFMGTDTQYF
TRBJ2-3,NA,NA,13,TRBV7-3,TGTGCCAGCAGTCAGGGGCTTGCGGATACGCAGTATTTT,CASSQGLADTQYF
TRBJ2-1,NA,NA,11,TRBV30,TGTGCTGGAGTAACTGGTAATGAGCAGTTCTTC,CAGVTGNEQFF
TRBJ2-3,NA,TRBD2,14,TRBV4-1,TGCGCCAGCAGCCCCGAGCGGGAGGGGTGGACGCAGTATTTT,CASSPEREGWTQYF
TRBJ1-1,NA,NA,14,TRBV28,TGTGCCAGCAGTTTGAGCTCCTTGAACACTGAAGCTTTCTTT,CASSLSSLNTEAFF
TRBJ2-5,NA,NA,13,TRBV15,TGTGCCACCAGCATTGAGGGTGGGGAGACCCAGTACTTC,CATSIEGGETQYF
TRBJ2-3,NA,NA,15,TRBV24-1,TGTGCCACCAGTGATTTGGGTGGAGTGACAGATACGCAGTATTTT,CATSDLGGVTDTQYF
TRBJ1-1,NA,NA,17,TRBV7-2,TGTGCCAGCAGTCGAGGACTGGGGTTTGAGATGAACACTGAAGCTTTCTTT,CASSRGLGFEMNTEAFF
TRBJ2-4,once,NA,14,TRBV11-2,TGTGCCAGCAGCTCCTTATCCCCTCCTGACATTCAGTACTTC,CASSSLSPPDIQYF
TRBJ2-3,NA,NA,14,TRBV9,TGTGCCAGCAGCGGCGCTGGTATCGGAGATACGCAGTATTTT,CASSGAGIGDTQYF
TRBJ1-3,NA,NA,18,TRBV19,TGTGCCAGTAGTATCGGTCAGGGGCGATCCCGCTCTGGAAACACCATATATTTT,CASSIGQGRSRSGNTIYF
TRBJ2-7,NA,TRBD1,13,TRBV6-2/TRBV6-3,TGTGCCAGCAGCCGGGACAGGGACGTGCAGCAGTACTTC,CASSRDRDVQQYF
TRBJ2-1,NA,NA,15,TRBV7-3,TGTGCCAGCAGCTTATCACAGAGCTCCTACAATGAGCAGTTCTTC,CASSLSQSSYNEQFF
TRBJ1-5,NA,NA,14,TRBV9,TGTGCCAGCAGCCCGGGGGATAGCAATCAGCCCCAGCATTTT,CASSPGDSNQPQHF
TRBJ2-7,NA,TRBD1,13,TRBV29-1,TGCAGCGTACCGGGACAGGGGGCAGGCGAGCAGTACTTC,CSVPGQGAGEQYF
TRBJ1-5,NA,TRBD1,14,TRBV30,TGTGCCTGGAGTCACGGGACAGGGAATCAGCCCCAGCATTTT,CAWSHGTGNQPQHF
TRBJ2-3,NA,TRBD2,13,TRBV24-1,TGTGCCACCTCTAGCGGGGGGGGAGATACGCAGTATTTT,CATSSGGGDTQYF
TRBJ1-2,NA,NA,14,TRBV20-1,TGCAGTGCTAGTATGGCACAGGACGACTATGGCTACACCTTC,CSASMAQDDYGYTF
TRBJ1-5,few,NA,14,TRBV4-2,TGTGCCAGCAGCCAAGGCAGGATCAATCAGCCCCAGCATTTT,CASSQGRINQPQHF
TRBJ1-3,NA,TRBD1,15,TRBV4-3,TGCGCCAGCAGCCTAGAGGGCCAGGGGGCCTACACCATATATTTT,CASSLEGQGAYTIYF
TRBJ2-2,NA,NA,14,TRBV28,TGTGCCAGCAGTTTAATAGCGTTCACCGGGGAGCTGTTTTTT,CASSLIAFTGELFF
TRBJ1-5,many,NA,14,TRBV11-2,TGTGCCAGCAGCTTAGAAGGGACTGGTCAGCCCCAGCATTTT,CASSLEGTGQPQHF
TRBJ1-1,NA,TRBD1,13,TRBV19,TGTGCCAGTAGCTTGACAGGGAGGACTGAAGCTTTCTTT,CASSLTGRTEAFF
TRBJ2-1,NA,NA,15,TRBV12-5,TGTGCTAGTGGTTCTTCCCTCCGCGGATATAATGAGCAGTTCTTC,CASGSSLRGYNEQFF
TRBJ2-7,NA,NA,14,TRBV6-1,TGTGCCAGCAGTGAATCTATATCAGGGGCCGAGCAGTACTTC,CASSESISGAEQYF
TRBJ2-1,NA,TRBD2,15,TRBV2,TGTGCCAGCAGGCCACTAGCGGGACCTGTCAATGAGCAGTTCTTC,CASRPLAGPVNEQFF
TRBJ2-1,NA,TRBD2,16,TRBV2,TGTGCCAGCAGCCCTCTAGGGACTAGCGTTCAGGGTGAGCAGTTCTTC,CASSPLGTSVQGEQFF
TRBJ1-5,NA,NA,13,TRBV25-1,TGTGCCAGCAGTGAGGGGGGGCCTCAGCCCCAGCATTTT,CASSEGGPQPQHF
TRBJ1-6,NA,TRBD1,14,TRBV7-8,TGTGCCAGCAGCTTAGGAGACAGGGTCTCACCCCTCCACTTT,CASSLGDRVSPLHF
TRBJ2-3,NA,NA,12,TRBV6-5,TGTGCCAGCAGCGGGACTGGAAGTACGCAGTATTTT,CASSGTGSTQYF
TRBJ1-2,NA,NA,14,TRBV10-3,TGTGCCATCAGTGAGTATACCGGGAACTATGGCTACACCTTC,CAISEYTGNYGYTF
TRBJ1-6,NA,NA,16,TRBV21-1,TGTGCCAGCAGCAGGTTAATCGGGACTGCTTATTCACCCCTCCACTTT,CASSRLIGTAYSPLHF
TRBJ1-1,NA,TRBD1,12,TRBV29-1,TGCAGCTTCACCGGGACAGCCTATGAAGCTTTCTTT,CSFTGTAYEAFF
TRBJ2-1,NA,NA,14,TRBV7-9,TGTGCCAGCAGCTTAGAGGGGTACTTGGATGAGCAGTTCTTC,CASSLEGYLDEQFF
TRBJ2-1,NA,TRBD2,15,TRBV11-2,TGTGCCAGCAGCTTTGGGACTAGCGTTTCCGATGAGCAGTTCTTC,CASSFGTSVSDEQFF
TRBJ1-4,NA,NA,16,TRBV30,TGTGCCTGGAGTCGCGCGAGGCTTTCCGGGGGACAAAAACTGTTTTTT,CAWSRARLSGGQKLFF
TRBJ1-5,NA,NA,15,TRBV5-6,TGTGCCAGCAGCTTAGGAGGGAGGGAGAATCAGCCCCAGCATTTT,CASSLGGRENQPQHF
TRBJ2-5,NA,TRBD1,17,TRBV7-9,TGTGCCAGCAGCTCATGGGACAGGGAATTAAAGAGGGAGACCCAGTACTTC,CASSSWDRELKRETQYF